This T cell receptor beta chain was observed in a study of blood T cell repertoires in COVID-19 (dated by TCRdb to 2018 to 2021). Study-wide context: Collaborator samples came from the United States, Italy and Spain and covered acute and convalescent phases of COVID-19. Subjects who had been exposed to COVID-19, were actively infected with it, or had recovered from it provided the deeply sampled blood TCRbeta repertoires that made up the dataset. The repertoires were released in a freely available public database meant as a resource for research on the immune response to SARS-CoV-2. The prospective study material was composed of cDNA or gDNA derived from T cells, B-cell-depleted T cells, or PBMCs. Where HLA class I and class II types were available, the types were taken from metadata supplied by the sample provider, not from assay-based typing. Sample metadata almost always included a de-identified subject ID, COVID-19 status, age in years and sex. Samples were obtained from the ongoing ImmuneRACE study (first 160 participants) and from 1,254 subjects provided by 6 global collaborators.

The cysteine opens and the phenylalanine closes a CDR3 of 14 amino acids. The only DNA kept is the CDR3, 42 bases in frame from the first base. The junction shows trimming of 3 bases on V and 2 bases on J, plus 10 bases between the germline ends. Looking up the germline V gene yields CDR1 SGHVS and CDR2 FQNEAQ. The collaborating institutions used their own protocols to collect whole blood in K2EDTA tubes. For TCRbeta analysis, collaborators shipped samples in one of three forms: frozen whole blood, isolated PBMCs, or DNA extracted from either of those sample types. This clone was seen a few times. Its specific antigen is unknown. Base qualities were left out, and no much larger clone turns up one base away. Other DNA sequences in the sample encode the same CDR3. TCRbeta CDR3 regions were amplified from genomic DNA using the immunoSEQ Assay, a bias-controlled multiplex PCR. For the original study's pipeline: Nucleated cell counts per sample were estimated from amplification of reference gene primers within the assay. To quantify the absolute abundance of each unique TCRbeta CDR3 rearrangement, sequence reads were collapsed and filtered. Productive Simpson clonality was computed per sample as the square root of Simpson's diversity index over productive rearrangements. TCRdb took over this immuneACCESS table, retaining in-frame rearrangements with V and J assigned. Such tables are incomplete; in checked studies, under half of the missing clones stem from an unresolved V gene, and the remainder is unexplained. V and J calls and clone size are copied from that table; D and trimming were computed from the DNA. This sample has about 70,000 clones in its table, and about 85% of those were observed once. The top ten constitute roughly 5.5% of the sample.

The research as a whole found: The amount of clinical and demographic metadata varied by source and participant and was provided uncurated.

The rearranged chain carries TRBV7-8 and TRBJ1-1; tentative D gene TRBD1, with 6 bases matching. The clonotype comes from a man older than 75 with acute or convalescent COVID-19. Sequencing input: peripheral blood. The DNA sequence is given as TGTGCCAGCAGCTTGCCGGGGGGCAACACTGAAGCTTTCTTT. Its protein product is CASSLPGGNTEAFF.